This paragraph reports one TCR beta chain. The clone's antigen remains unknown. The sample holds no much larger clone one base away, and base qualities are not on file. The sample belongs to a study of human T cells and chemical hapten exposure (dated by TCRdb to the early 2020s). With regard to the full study: For sensitization, 2% DPC in acetone was applied to a 2 cm by 2 cm area of upper inner arm skin. Weekly therapeutic DPC doses were additionally applied to the scalp of patients throughout the roughly 25-week study period. Patch tests used Finn chambers with 0.01% DPC on the upper back, scored after 6 days by International Contact Dermatitis Research Group standards. Alopecia areata with under or over 50% scalp involvement, alopecia totalis and alopecia universalis were represented in the patient cohort, which was mostly female. Libraries were combined into a pool for sequencing, and differences in TCR yield between samples came mainly from small differences in library volumes within the pool. Peripheral blood TCR repertoire changes were tracked in vivo in alopecia patients during primary and secondary sensitization to the hapten diphenylcyclopropenone (DPC). Blood samples were taken from patients before sensitization (week 0) and at 2, 6 and about 24 weeks after DPC sensitization. Blood for TCR sequencing was provided by twenty-nine alopecia patients at one to four time points (pre-sensitization, 2, 6 and 24 weeks). The paper's findings and limits, for the study overall: Repeated subsampling changed both the strength of the expansion versus patch-test correlation and the threshold at which the correlation became significant. DPC sensitization did not change the number of TCRs with a frequency above 1 in 1000, and there was no evidence of changes in global repertoire structure. Expanded TCRs formed significantly more large CDR3 similarity clusters than pre-sensitization or healthy control sets, consistent with antigen-driven responses. Alopecia, a presumed autoimmune disease, was present in all patients, so the immune response of the patients might differ from that of healthy individuals. Patch test score was positively correlated with the number of PT1 expanded TCRs, with significance at thresholds 8, 16 and 32 but not at 4.

Trimming removed 3 bases from V and 7 bases from J, leaving 16 bases between the germline ends. The CDR1 and CDR2 encoded by the germline V gene are SGDLS and YYNGEE. The CDR3 covers 15 residues, taking in both the cysteine and the phenylalanine. The retained sequence is limited to the CDR3, 45 bases, with the frame set at the first base. The method behind the library was RACE. Data came from a NextSeq 500. Library preparation attached unique molecular identifiers to individual cDNA molecules for quantitative, reproducible TCR counting. Both TCR alpha and TCR beta chains were sequenced from each blood RNA sample. In the authors' own workflow: A median of roughly 100,000 TCRs per sample was observed, with a range of about 20,000 to 700,000. V, J and CDR3 annotation of the TCR reads was performed with the Decombinator software suite. To make PS versus PT1 abundance plots, every sample was subsampled to the same number of TCRs (28,000). TCRs were defined as expanded if absent before sensitization and observed at least eight times at the 2-week time point. TCRdb reprocessed the public reads (quality trimming at Q25 with fastp, clone calling with MiXCR) and kept in-frame beta chains. Identical CDR3 protein sequences are pooled into one entry, listed with their most common genes and DNA. TCRdb, not the original authors, processed these V and J calls. This sample has 180,000 or so distinct CDR3 sequences in its table, and 14% of those were observed once. Of the sample, 1.7% falls within the top ten clones.

The time point label, read with the paper, signifies: patch test 1, 2 weeks after DPC sensitization. In light of the paper, this sample's treatment or condition label describes: therapeutic diphenylcyclopropenone sensitization with weekly scalp DPC. At every patch-test visit, the blood draw took place before the patch test was put on. Patients were eligible if aged 18 to 70, diagnosed with alopecia and judged suitable for DPC therapy, and pregnant patients were excluded. Unfractionated whole blood was collected in Tempus Blood RNA tubes, and total RNA was extracted from that blood. This receptor chain uses TRBV9 and TRBJ2-2; the D gene is possibly TRBD2, with 5 bases matching. Source: whole blood, taken in connection with sensitization to the hapten diphenylcyclopropenone (DPC). The receptor comes from a woman in her 30s with alopecia areata. Some clones in this sample may be carry-over from other donors' samples. The CDR3 region: CASSANGVGSGELFF. DNA sequence: TGTGCCAGCAGCGCCAACGGGGTCGGAAGCGGGGAGCTGTTTTTT.